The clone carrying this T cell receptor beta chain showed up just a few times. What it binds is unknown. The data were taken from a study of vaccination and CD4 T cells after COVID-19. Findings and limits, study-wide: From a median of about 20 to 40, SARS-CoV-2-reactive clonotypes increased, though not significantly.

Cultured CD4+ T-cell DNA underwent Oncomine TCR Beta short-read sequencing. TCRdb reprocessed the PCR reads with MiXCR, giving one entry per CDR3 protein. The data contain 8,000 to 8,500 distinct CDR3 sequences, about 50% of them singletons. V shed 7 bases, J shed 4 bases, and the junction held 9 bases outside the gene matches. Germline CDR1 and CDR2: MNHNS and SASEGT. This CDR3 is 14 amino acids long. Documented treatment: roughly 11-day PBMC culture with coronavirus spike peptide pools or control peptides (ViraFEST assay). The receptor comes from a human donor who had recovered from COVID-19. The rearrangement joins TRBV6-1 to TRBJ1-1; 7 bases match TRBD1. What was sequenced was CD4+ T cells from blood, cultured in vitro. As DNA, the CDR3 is TGTGCCAGCATTGTTAGGGGGCAGGGCACTGAAGCTTTCTTT. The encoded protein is CASIVRGQGTEAFF.